The 30 T cell receptor beta chains below were found in one sample sequenced in a study of breast tumors, draining lymph nodes, adjacent tissues. From the multiplex PCR reads, TCRdb called clonotypes with MiXCR, one entry per CDR3 protein. The sample lists 150,000 or so distinct CDR3 sequences, more than 25% seen once, with 3.8% in the top ten. The lymph nodes were axillary draining lymph nodes from breast cancer patients. The sequenced material came from axillary lymph node tissue. The receptors here all came from a female donor with breast cancer. Some clones in this sample may be carry-over from other donors' samples.

This clonotype has only a few counts. It may be a read error: a sequence one base away is much more abundant. The chain joins TRBV20-1 to TRBJ2-3; perhaps TRBD1 as D (5 bases). The CDR3 loop spans 14 amino acids. Germline V gene lookup returns CDR1 DFQATT and CDR2 SNEGSKA (reference sequence). Here the CDR3 reads CSAPLLVNTGTQYF. The CDR3 DNA follows: TGCAGTGCTCCCCTCCTGGTGAACACAGGTACGCAGTATTTT.

This clonotype has at least ten counts. The chain recombines TRBV15 with TRBJ1-5; no firm D call. CDR1 LNHNV and CDR2 YYDKDF come from the germline V gene (reference sequence). V lost 1 base, J lost 9 bases, and 7 bases lay in between. This CDR3 spans 12 amino acids. The CDR3, as DNA: TGTGCCACCAGCAGAGTAGAGGGGCCCCAGCATTTT. Translating gives CATSRVEGPQHF. The variable domain in full, completed from reference TRBV15 and TRBJ1-5, reads DAMVIQNPRYQVTQFGKPVTLSCSQTLNHNVMYWYQQKSSQAPKLLFHYYDKDFNNEADTPDNFQSRRPNTSFCFLDIRSPGLGDTAMYLCATSRVEGPQHFGDGTRLSIL.

This clonotype was detected many times. A read error may be the cause here, since a much bigger clone is one base away. The chain joins TRBV20-1 to TRBJ1-2; TRBD1 matches at 9 bases. The CDR3 runs to 13 residues. With 5 bases clipped from V and 10 bases from J, the junction kept 11 bases outside the gene matches. The germline CDR1 and CDR2 sequences are DFQATT and SNEGSKA (reference sequence). The CDR3 nucleotides read TGCAGTGCTCAGACAGGGGGTGACGGTGCCTACACCTTC. Translating it yields CSAQTGGDGAYTF.

This clonotype was recorded at least ten times. CDR3: CASSPGGPRNTIYF. CDR3 bases: TGTGCCAGCAGTCCGGGGGGGCCAAGGAACACCATATATTTT. The chain couples TRBV27 to TRBJ1-3; tentative D call: TRBD1 (6 bases). The CDR3 is 14 residues long. Trimming removed 5 bases at V and 7 bases at J, with 15 bases between. The germline V gene has CDR1 MNHEY and CDR2 SMNVEV (reference sequence).

The DNA of the CDR3 is TGTGCCCACGCAGGGACAGCGTCCACAGATACGCAGTATTTT. Translation gives CAHAGTASTDTQYF. The V call is TRBV30, the J call TRBJ2-3, with 7 bases fitting TRBD1. The CDR3 runs to 14 residues. Germline CDR1 reads GTSNPN; CDR2 reads SVGIG (reference sequence). V lost 8 bases to trimming and J lost 2 bases; unmatched junction nucleotides: 10.

J is TRBJ2-3 and V is TRBV20-1, with no clear D. The CDR3 sequence is 14 residues long. CDR1 is DFQATT and CDR2 is SNEGSKA in the germline V gene (reference sequence). The V gene lost 6 bases and the J gene lost 1 base, with 14 bases spanning the gap. CDR3 DNA sequence: TGCAGTGCCAGCAGTTCGGCGGGCACAGATACGCAGTATTTT. This sequence encodes CSASSSAGTDTQYF.

This clonotype was seen ten or more times. The chain links TRBV12-3 or TRBV12-4 to TRBJ2-7; D not resolved. Trimming took 5 bases from V and 2 from J, leaving 10 bases between them. The CDR3 has 13 residues. The CDR3 loop reads CASSPPRAYEQYF. The CDR3 coding sequence is TGTGCCAGCAGTCCACCCCGGGCCTACGAGCAGTACTTC.

This clonotype was observed at least ten times. V is TRBV29-1 and J is TRBJ1-2, with a tentative D call TRBD1 (6 bases). The CDR3 is 14 amino acids. The germline V and J ends were trimmed by 3 bases and 8 bases, with 19 bases remaining between them. Germline CDR1 reads SQVTM; CDR2 reads ANQGSEA. The DNA of the CDR3 is TGCAGCGTTGAGACAGGAAACGTTCGGAGGGGCTACACCTTC. It encodes CSVETGNVRRGYTF. Full variable domain (outside the CDR3, taken from reference TRBV29-1 and TRBJ1-2): SAVISQKPSRDICQRGTSLTIQCQVDSQVTMMFWYRQQPGQSLTLIATANQGSEATYESGFVIDKFPISRPNLTFSTLTVSNMSPEDSSIYLCSVETGNVRRGYTFGSGTRLTVV.

This clonotype was recorded at least ten times. The chain recombines TRBV20-1 with TRBJ1-2; no definite D call. Germline V lookup: CDR1 DFQATT, CDR2 SNEGSKA (reference sequence). CDR3 length equals 15 residues. V was shortened by 3 bases and J by 3 bases, with 17 bases between the two germline ends. The CDR3 region has the DNA TGCAGTGCTAGGCCCCCAAGAGGGAGGGACTATGGCTACACCTTC. Translation: CSARPPRGRDYGYTF.

The sample holds many counts of this clonotype. The J gene is TRBJ2-7, the V gene TRBV20-1; 16 bases line up with TRBD2. With V trimmed by 6 bases and J by 7 bases, 6 bases remained unmatched. The CDR3 length is 14 residues. Germline V gene sequence: CDR1 DFQATT, CDR2 SNEGSKA (reference sequence). This CDR3 reads CSAGTSGRASEQYF. For the CDR3, the DNA is TGCAGTGCAGGGACTAGCGGGAGGGCCAGTGAGCAGTACTTC.

The table lists this clonotype with many counts. V is TRBV4-1 and J is TRBJ2-7; TRBD2 aligns across 11 bases. J was trimmed by 3 bases and V by 3 bases; bases with no gene match: 4. CDR3 length: 15 residues. The V gene's germline CDR1 is MGHRA and CDR2 YSYEKL. CDR3 loop: CASSHLTSGSYEQYF. For the CDR3, the DNA is TGCGCCAGCAGCCATCTTACTAGCGGGAGCTACGAGCAGTACTTC.

Many counts were recorded for this clonotype. V gene TRBV5-5 combines with J gene TRBJ2-2, with 8 bases that match TRBD1. Trimming cost V 6 bases and J 1 base; bases outside gene matches: 5. Looked up from germline, CDR1 is SGHKS and CDR2 is YYEKEE (reference sequence). The CDR3 loop spans 15 amino acids. The CDR3 DNA is TGTGCCAGCAACATCGGACAGGGGAACACCGGGGAGCTGTTTTTT. It is translated as CASNIGQGNTGELFF.

Remarks on this clonotype: This CDR3 is missing its conserved last phenylalanine or tryptophan, likely due to a read error. The J gene is TRBJ2-7, the V gene TRBV15, with a possible D match to TRBD1 (7 bases). V was clipped by 5 bases and J by 6 bases, with 17 bases between them. CDR1 and CDR2 from the germline V gene are LNHNV and YYDKDF (reference sequence). This CDR3 comprises 14 residues. CDR3 sequence: CATSEWRGQTEQYL. For the CDR3, the DNA is TGTGCCACCAGCGAGTGGAGGGGGCAAACCGAGCAGTACTTA.

This clonotype was seen ten or more times. The J gene is TRBJ2-1, the V gene TRBV13; TRBD2 agrees at 8 bases. J was trimmed by 2 bases and V by 2 bases; bases with no gene match: 11. Germline CDR1 reads PRHDT; CDR2 reads FYEKMQ (reference sequence). This CDR3 has 18 residues. In DNA form, the CDR3 reads TGTGCCAGCAGCTTAATAGGGCAAGCGGGAGCCGCCTACAATGAGCAGTTCTTC. Its protein product is CASSLIGQAGAAYNEQFF.

This clonotype showed up many times. The chain has TRBV19 and TRBJ1-6; a possible D gene is TRBD1 (5 bases). Trimming took 2 bases from V and 8 from J, leaving 10 bases between them. The CDR3 runs 14 residues. The germline V gene has CDR1 LNHDA and CDR2 SQIVND (reference sequence). The CDR3 bases are TGTGCCAGTAGTATAACTGGGGGAGATTCACCCCTCCACTTT. Translating it yields CASSITGGDSPLHF. The full variable domain, in which reference TRBV19 and TRBJ1-6 provide the parts outside the CDR3, is DGGITQSPKYLFRKEGQNVTLSCEQNLNHDAMYWYRQDPGQGLRLIYYSQIVNDFQKGDIAEGYSVSREKKESFPLTVTSAQKNPTAFYLCASSITGGDSPLHFGNGTRLTVT.

This clonotype was observed many times. V usage is TRBV20-1 and J usage is TRBJ1-5; weak D call: TRBD1 (5 bases). Trimming stripped 3 bases from V and 2 bases from J, with 5 bases between. Germline-derived CDR1 and CDR2 are DFQATT and SNEGSKA (reference sequence). CDR3 length equals 12 residues. CDR3 region: CSARTGNQPQHF. The CDR3 DNA sequence: TGCAGTGCTAGGACAGGCAATCAGCCCCAGCATTTT.

Details on this clonotype: Possible read error: a much larger clone is one base away. The chain has TRBV3-1 and TRBJ1-3, with D hard to call. This CDR3 region has 13 residues. The germline V gene encodes CDR1 LGHDT and CDR2 YNNKEL (reference sequence). CDR3 protein: CASSVRRGNTTYF. As DNA, the CDR3 is TGTGCCAGCAGCGTTCGGCGAGGAAACACCACATATTTT.

This clonotype was counted many times. The chain uses TRBV11-2 and TRBJ2-5; D uncertain. V shed 1 base and J shed 1 base, with 16 bases lying between them. The germline V gene encodes CDR1 SGHAT and CDR2 FQNNGV. This CDR3 region has 17 residues. CDR3 loop: CASSLVFPATTQETQYF. The CDR3 DNA reads as TGTGCCAGCAGCTTAGTGTTCCCAGCGACCACCCAAGAGACCCAGTACTTC.

In regard to this clonotype: This may come from a read error, since a much larger clone is one base off. The genes are TRBV6-1 and TRBJ2-7; 8 positions agree with TRBD1. Germline-derived CDR1 and CDR2 are MNHNS and SASEGT. This CDR3 is 14 amino acids long. CDR3 loop: CASSPGTGPYVQYF. The CDR3 nucleotides read TGTGCCAGCAGTCCCGGGACAGGCCCCTACGTGCAGTACTTC.

This clonotype was found many times. V usage is TRBV3-1 and J usage is TRBJ2-1; the D gene could be TRBD1 or TRBD2 (5 bases each). V was shortened by 6 bases and J by 9 bases, with 18 bases between the two germline ends. The CDR3 totals 14 residues. Germline assignment: CDR1 LGHDT and CDR2 YNNKEL (reference sequence). As DNA, the CDR3 is TGTGCCAGCAGTCCGGGACCGATTCGTCTTGAGCAGTTCTTC. As protein: CASSPGPIRLEQFF.

This clonotype was seen at least ten times. J is TRBJ2-7 and V is TRBV4-1; a possible D gene is TRBD2 (6 bases). CDR1 and CDR2 from the germline V gene are MGHRA and YSYEKL. This CDR3 region has 17 residues. V shed 1 base and J shed 2 bases, with 18 bases lying between them. CDR3 protein: CASSQGRARTVTYEQYF. Here the CDR3 DNA reads TGCGCCAGCAGCCAAGGGAGGGCAAGGACTGTTACCTACGAGCAGTACTTC.

This clonotype was detected only a few times. The V gene is TRBV20-1, the J gene TRBJ1-1, with TRBD1 identical over 8 bases. Germline CDR1 and CDR2: DFQATT and SNEGSKA (reference sequence). The CDR3 is 14 residues long. The trim removed 5 bases at V and 3 bases at J, leaving 8 bases unmatched. CDR3: CSAPTGGWDTEAFF. The CDR3 DNA follows: TGCAGTGCTCCCACAGGGGGTTGGGACACTGAAGCTTTCTTT.

This clonotype showed up many times. The chain joins TRBV12-3 or TRBV12-4 to TRBJ1-6; 7 nucleotides match TRBD1. The trim removed 5 bases at V and 8 bases at J, leaving 3 bases unmatched. The CDR3 spans 13 residues. The CDR3 region is CASSRQGHSPLHF. As DNA, the CDR3 is TGTGCCAGCAGTCGACAGGGACATTCACCCCTCCACTTT.

The table lists this clonotype with a count of one. The chain has TRBV7-9 and TRBJ1-2; the D is unclear. The CDR3 contains 14 residues. The V end was cut by 4 bases, the J end by 12 bases, with 21 bases between. Germline loops: CDR1 SEHNR, CDR2 FQNEAQ (reference sequence). The CDR3 DNA is TGTGCCAGCAGCTCCTTACGGGAACCCTCTGGAAACACCTTC. Its protein product is CASSSLREPSGNTF.

This clonotype appeared many times. This chain uses TRBV6-1 with TRBJ2-7; TRBD1 aligns across 7 bases. Germline CDR1 is MNHNS and CDR2 is SASEGT. With V trimmed by 5 bases and J by 0 bases, 4 bases remained unmatched. The CDR3 contains 14 residues. CDR3 DNA sequence: TGTGCCAGCAGTTCGTGGGACAGCTCCTACGAGCAGTACTTC. Protein sequence: CASSSWDSSYEQYF.

This clonotype was seen at least ten times. The gene calls are TRBV4-1 and TRBJ2-5; the D is unclear. Trimming left V 3 bases short and J 4 bases short, with 9 bases between. The germline CDR1 and CDR2 sequences are MGHRA and YSYEKL. The length of the CDR3 is 13 residues. The chain's CDR3 is CASSQTPTETQYF. The CDR3 nucleotides read TGCGCCAGCAGCCAGACCCCAACAGAGACCCAGTACTTC.

This clonotype was detected many times. J is TRBJ2-5 and V is TRBV6-2 or TRBV6-3; weak D call: TRBD2 (5 bases). Per the germline V gene, CDR1 is MNHEY and CDR2 is SVGEGT. With 8 bases removed from V and 5 bases from J, the gap between germline ends came to 15 bases. The CDR3 extends over 13 amino acids. In DNA, the CDR3 is TGTGCCAGCGGAGGAGGCTATGTCGAGACCCAGTACTTC. Amino acids: CASGGGYVETQYF.

The chain recombines TRBV13 with TRBJ1-4, with D tentatively TRBD1 (6 bases). The CDR3 is 16 residues long. CDR1 PRHDT and CDR2 FYEKMQ come from the germline V gene (reference sequence). The ends were cut back, 4 bases at V and 7 bases at J, with 19 bases in the middle. The CDR3 here is CASSSISGGAREKLFF. The CDR3 bases are TGTGCCAGCAGCTCCATTAGCGGGGGGGCGCGTGAAAAACTGTTTTTT.

This chain joins TRBV20-1 and TRBJ2-7; tentative D call: TRBD2 (6 bases). Looked up from germline, CDR1 is DFQATT and CDR2 is SNEGSKA (reference sequence). The CDR3 is made up of 13 amino acids. Trimming removed 3 bases from V and 3 bases from J, with 12 bases in between. The CDR3 sequence is CSASGGGDYEQYF. CDR3 nucleotide sequence: TGCAGTGCTAGTGGTGGAGGGGACTACGAGCAGTACTTC.

This chain uses TRBV2 with TRBJ2-1; D tentatively reads TRBD1 or TRBD2 (5 bases each). The ends were cut back, 6 bases at V and 4 bases at J, with 16 bases in the middle. Per the germline V gene, CDR1 is SNHLY and CDR2 is FYNNEI. The length of the CDR3 is 15 residues. CDR3 bases: TGTGCCAGCAGCTCCGCCGGGACCACTTACAATGAGCAGTTCTTC. Protein product: CASSSAGTTYNEQFF. Full variable domain (remainder filled in from reference TRBV2 and TRBJ2-1): EPEVTQTPSHQVTQMGQEVILRCVPISNHLYFYWYRQILGQKVEFLVSFYNNEISEKSEIFDDQFSVERPDGSNFTLKIRSTKLEDSAMYFCASSSAGTTYNEQFFGPGTRLTVL.